Listed below are T cell receptor beta chains from one sample, sequenced in a study of T cell responses to AZD1222 COVID-19 vaccine. Clones were sequenced by immunoSEQ multiplex PCR, and TCRdb holds only the in-frame ones, with some missing. Of approximately 120,000 clones in the sample, over 85% were seen once. Sample: peripheral blood, taken on day 0 of AZD1222 vaccination. Source of these receptors: an adult in good health. CDR3s include the opening cysteine and the closing phenylalanine or tryptophan. Each record gives: J gene, V gene, D gene, clone size, CDR3 DNA, CDR3 protein. A D gene is named only where the DNA matches it firmly. Clone size is shown for a subset of rows, as once, few, many or a class of expanded clone.

>TRBJ1-2|TRBV25-1|TRBD1|-
TGTGCCAGCAGTGACGGAACAGGGGGTTTTGGCTACACCTTC
CASSDGTGGFGYTF
>TRBJ2-5|TRBV24-1|TRBD1|-
TGTGCCACCACTCCTCAGACAGGGGGTATGGAGACCCAGTACTTC
CATTPQTGGMETQYF
>TRBJ2-1|TRBV9|-|-
TGTGCCAGCACCCGTTCCCGCGTTACCCCGATTGATGAGCAGTTCTTC
CASTRSRVTPIDEQFF
>TRBJ2-1|TRBV6-5|TRBD2|-
TGTGCCAGCAGTTACTCAGCCCAGCGGGGATACAATGAGCAGTTCTTC
CASSYSAQRGYNEQFF
>TRBJ2-7|TRBV5-1|TRBD1|-
TGCGCCAGCAGCTTGAATCACGACAGGGGCTACGAGCAGTACTTC
CASSLNHDRGYEQYF
>TRBJ1-4|TRBV14|-|-
TGTGCCAGCAGCCAAGAGTGGGGGACTAATGAAAAACTGTTTTTT
CASSQEWGTNEKLFF
>TRBJ2-1|TRBV5-6|-|few
TGTGCCAGCAGCTTTTACGTCTGGGACGGAGTATGGAATGAGCAGTTCTTC
CASSFYVWDGVWNEQFF
>TRBJ1-3|TRBV7-2|TRBD1|once
TGTGCCAGCAGCTTTGGGGACAGGTGGGACACCATATATTTT
CASSFGDRWDTIYF
>TRBJ1-2|TRBV18|-|-
TGTGCCAGCTCACCAGAAAAGAACTATGGCTACACCTTC
CASSPEKNYGYTF
>TRBJ1-1|TRBV5-1|TRBD1|-
TGCGCCAGCAGCTTGGTTGACAGGGCGGGCACTGAAGCTTTCTTT
CASSLVDRAGTEAFF